These T cell receptor beta chains were read from a single sample in a study of shared clonotypes between healthy human individuals. Assay used: immunoSEQ multiplex PCR; TCRdb lists only in-frame clones, some missing. The top ten hold around 1.8% of the sample, which has about 730,000 clones, approximately 77% seen once. Sequencing input: memory CD4+ T cells sorted from blood. These receptors all stem from a woman aged 30 to 39 in good health. Both conserved end residues are part of each CDR3. The D gene is left open where the match is weak. Clone size is shown for a subset of rows, as once, few, many or a class of expanded clone.

D: .; J: TRBJ1-3; size: few; V: TRBV2; CDR3: CASSEKNVARNTIYF; DNA: TGTGCCAGCAGTGAAAAGAACGTCGCTCGAAACACCATATATTTT
D: .; J: TRBJ1-5; size: .; V: TRBV6-1; CDR3: CATLRLFEGSQPQHF; DNA: TGTGCCACCCTGCGCCTTTTTGAGGGTAGCCAGCCCCAGCATTTT
D: .; J: TRBJ2-7; size: .; V: TRBV19; CDR3: CASSVDSSREQYF; DNA: TGTGCCAGTAGTGTAGACTCGAGCCGGGAGCAGTACTTC
D: .; J: TRBJ1-4; size: .; V: TRBV19; CDR3: CATGHAGVNEKLFF; DNA: TGTGCCACCGGACACGCGGGGGTTAATGAAAAACTGTTTTTT
D: .; J: TRBJ2-5; size: .; V: TRBV18; CDR3: CASSLAEETQYF; DNA: TGTGCCAGCTCCTTAGCCGAAGAGACCCAGTACTTC
D: .; J: TRBJ2-1; size: .; V: TRBV28; CDR3: CASSPGGSQAPVGFF; DNA: TGTGCCAGCAGTCCTGGGGGCAGTCAGGCCCCCGTGGGGTTCTTC
D: .; J: TRBJ2-1; size: many; V: TRBV7-3; CDR3: CASSSDRYNEQFF; DNA: TGTGCCAGCAGCTCGGACAGATACAATGAGCAGTTCTTC
D: .; J: TRBJ2-7; size: .; V: TRBV28; CDR3: CASSSEIWEQYF; DNA: TGTGCCAGCAGTTCGGAGATTTGGGAGCAGTACTTC
D: .; J: TRBJ1-1; size: .; V: TRBV5-4; CDR3: CASSSSPNTEAFF; DNA: TGTGCCAGCAGCTCCAGCCCGAACACTGAAGCTTTCTTT
D: TRBD2; J: TRBJ2-7; size: few; V: TRBV11-2; CDR3: CASSVTSGDTYEQYF; DNA: TGTGCCAGCAGCGTGACTAGCGGGGACACCTACGAGCAGTACTTC
D: .; J: TRBJ1-1; size: few; V: TRBV2; CDR3: CASVGVGPDTEAFF; DNA: TGTGCCAGCGTGGGGGTGGGTCCCGACACTGAAGCTTTCTTT
D: .; J: TRBJ2-7; size: .; V: TRBV7-9; CDR3: CASSLASSYEQYF; DNA: TGTGCCAGCAGCCTTGCGTCCTCCTACGAGCAGTACTTC
D: .; J: TRBJ2-7; size: .; V: TRBV9; CDR3: CASSLRDWNYEQYF; DNA: TGTGCCAGCAGCCTCCGGGACTGGAACTACGAGCAGTACTTC
D: .; J: TRBJ2-4; size: few; V: TRBV7-9; CDR3: CASSLVTLNIQYF; DNA: TGTGCCAGCAGCCTAGTTACTTTAAACATTCAGTACTTC
D: .; J: TRBJ1-1; size: .; V: TRBV28; CDR3: CASRKTESPEAFF; DNA: TGTGCCAGCAGAAAAACAGAGTCGCCTGAAGCTTTCTTT
D: .; J: TRBJ2-2; size: .; V: TRBV11-3; CDR3: CASSFLSTSGTGELFF; DNA: TGTGCCAGCAGCTTTCTCTCGACAAGCGGGACCGGGGAGCTGTTTTTT
D: .; J: TRBJ1-4; size: few; V: TRBV2; CDR3: CASSMDRGLFF; DNA: TGTGCCAGCAGCATGGACAGAGGACTGTTTTTT
D: .; J: TRBJ2-1; size: once; V: TRBV18; CDR3: CASSRDGGYNEQFF; DNA: TGTGCCAGCTCACGGGACGGAGGCTACAATGAGCAGTTCTTC
D: TRBD2; J: TRBJ2-1; size: few; V: TRBV5-1; CDR3: CASSLSSGSYNEQFF; DNA: TGCGCCAGCAGCCTCTCTAGCGGGAGCTACAATGAGCAGTTCTTC
D: .; J: TRBJ1-1; size: few; V: TRBV28; CDR3: CASSSQGRTEAFF; DNA: TGTGCCAGCAGTTCCCAGGGACGCACTGAAGCTTTCTTT
D: .; J: TRBJ2-2; size: few; V: TRBV6-7; CDR3: CASRTLNTGELFF; DNA: TGTGCCAGCAGAACTCTTAACACCGGGGAGCTGTTTTTT
D: TRBD2; J: TRBJ2-7; size: .; V: TRBV5-1; CDR3: CASSLGAAGAYEQYF; DNA: TGCGCCAGCAGCTTGGGAGCAGCGGGGGCCTACGAGCAGTACTTC
D: .; J: TRBJ2-1; size: few; V: TRBV15; CDR3: CATSGGGLADNEQFF; DNA: TGTGCCACCAGCGGAGGGGGCCTAGCGGACAATGAGCAGTTCTTC
D: TRBD1; J: TRBJ1-5; size: .; V: TRBV6-6; CDR3: CASKKGQSSNQPQHF; DNA: TGTGCCAGCAAAAAGGGACAGAGTAGCAATCAGCCCCAGCATTTT
D: TRBD2; J: TRBJ2-7; size: .; V: TRBV28; CDR3: CASSPFSWASGRSSYEQYF; DNA: TGTGCCAGCAGTCCCTTTTCATGGGCTAGCGGGAGGAGCTCCTACGAGCAGTACTTC
D: .; J: TRBJ1-1; size: once; V: TRBV28; CDR3: CASSSPPGTEAFF; DNA: TGTGCCAGCAGTTCCCCCCCCGGGACTGAAGCTTTCTTT
D: .; J: TRBJ1-1; size: once; V: TRBV28; CDR3: CASGPAREAFF; DNA: TGTGCCAGCGGTCCGGCGCGGGAAGCTTTCTTT
D: .; J: TRBJ1-3; size: .; V: TRBV6-6; CDR3: CASSSPDSSGNTIYF; DNA: TGTGCCAGCAGTTCCCCGGACAGCTCTGGAAACACCATATATTTT
D: TRBD2; J: TRBJ2-1; size: .; V: TRBV27; CDR3: CASSTTLAGAINEQFF; DNA: TGTGCCAGCAGCACAACACTAGCGGGAGCGATCAATGAGCAGTTCTTC
D: .; J: TRBJ2-2; size: .; V: TRBV25-1; CDR3: CASSPRATGELFF; DNA: TGTGCCAGCAGTCCCCGGGCAACCGGGGAGCTGTTTTTT
D: TRBD1; J: TRBJ1-5; size: few; V: TRBV5-1; CDR3: CASSLGETGNQPQHF; DNA: TGCGCCAGCAGCTTGGGGGAGACAGGGAATCAGCCCCAGCATTTT
D: .; J: TRBJ1-5; size: .; V: TRBV7-8; CDR3: CASSSYINQPQHF; DNA: TGTGCCAGCAGCTCTTACATCAATCAGCCCCAGCATTTT
D: .; J: TRBJ1-5; size: .; V: TRBV6-1; CDR3: CASRSFSPQPQHF; DNA: TGTGCCAGCAGGTCCTTTTCACCGCAGCCCCAGCATTTT